Shown below are 27 T cell receptor beta chains from a single sample sequenced in a study of blood T cell repertoires in COVID-19. Some clones are missing from TCRdb's copy, which holds only in-frame ones; the method was immunoSEQ multiplex PCR. The sample comprises around 250,000 clones, approximately 82% of which are singletons, and roughly 5.8% rests with the top ten. The sample was peripheral blood. Source of these receptors: a man older than 75 with acute or convalescent COVID-19.

The rearrangement joins TRBV19 to TRBJ1-2; 7 positions match TRBD1. This CDR3 has 15 residues. The V gene's germline CDR1 is LNHDA and CDR2 SQIVND (reference sequence). The junction had 5 bases not matched to a gene; V was cut back by 0 bases and J by 4 bases. In DNA, the CDR3 is TGTGCCAGTAGTATAGACCTAACAGGGGTCTATGGCTACACCTTC. Its protein product is CASSIDLTGVYGYTF.

The V and J genes are TRBV2 and TRBJ1-6; 9 nucleotides agree with TRBD1. J gave up 8 bases and V 8 bases, and 4 bases lay outside the gene matches. CDR1 and CDR2 (germline): SNHLY, FYNNEI. CDR3 size: 13 residues. This CDR3 is CASGDRVYSPLHF. The CDR3 DNA is TGTGCCAGCGGGGACAGGGTTTATTCACCCCTCCACTTT.

This sequence joins TRBV5-1 and TRBJ2-1; 10 bases are a match to TRBD2. The germline V gene has CDR1 SGHRS and CDR2 YFSETQ. With 4 bases clipped from V and 9 bases from J, the junction kept 10 bases outside the gene matches. This CDR3 comprises 15 residues. The CDR3 sequence is CASSRSGGAVGEQFF. CDR3 nucleotide sequence: TGCGCCAGCAGCAGGAGCGGGGGGGCCGTGGGTGAGCAGTTCTTC.

The chain joins TRBV7-8 to TRBJ2-1; 12 bases agree with TRBD2. CDR3 length: 18 amino acids. Germline CDR1 reads SGHVS; CDR2 reads FQNEAQ. V shed 4 bases and J 8 bases; nucleotides not matched to a gene: 15. In DNA form, the CDR3 reads TGTGCCAGCAGCTCAATTTCAGGACTAGCGGGAACGGGACATGAGCAGTTCTTC. Amino acids: CASSSISGLAGTGHEQFF.

CDR3 in DNA: TGCGCCAGCAGCTCCGGGACACTCAACTCCTACGAGCAGTACTTC. It codes for CASSSGTLNSYEQYF. The chain links TRBV5-1 to TRBJ2-7; a weak D match, TRBD1 (6 bases). Germline loops: CDR1 SGHRS, CDR2 YFSETQ. The CDR3 contains 15 residues. Deletions cut 3 bases from V and 0 bases from J, with 13 bases between.

The chain employs TRBV2 and TRBJ1-1; TRBD1 might be the D (6 bases). Trimming took off 6 bases at V and 4 bases at J, with 15 bases between the two ends. This CDR3 comprises 14 residues. Germline loops: CDR1 SNHLY, CDR2 FYNNEI. The CDR3 loop is CASSSRRGGTEAFF. The DNA for the CDR3 is TGTGCCAGCAGCTCTCGTAGGGGGGGCACTGAAGCTTTCTTT.

The chain recombines TRBV23-1 with TRBJ1-5; 9 bases agree with TRBD1. TRBV23-1 is assigned to the ORF class and has an uncertain function. The CDR3 is 16 amino acids. Trimming at V came to 7 bases and at J to 3 bases, leaving 10 bases not matched to a gene. The CDR3 bases are TGCGCCAGCAATTATACCGGGACAGGGTTCAATCAGCCCCAGCATTTT. Residues: CASNYTGTGFNQPQHF.

CDR3 sequence reads: CASSQAGLAWETQYF. In DNA, the CDR3 is TGTGCCAGCAGCCAAGCGGGACTAGCGTGGGAGACCCAGTACTTC. This rearrangement joins TRBV3-1 (or the pseudogene TRBV3-2) to TRBJ2-5; 10 positions agree with TRBD2. The J segment lost 5 bases and the V segment lost 1 base, leaving 4 bases of the junction unmatched. This CDR3 region has 15 residues. CDR1 LGHDT and CDR2 YNNKEL come from the germline V gene (reference sequence).

The rearrangement uses TRBV10-2 and TRBJ2-7, with TRBD2 matching over 9 bases. This CDR3 contains 14 residues. Germline CDR1 WSHSY, CDR2 SAAADI. V lost 7 bases, J lost 2 bases, and 6 bases stayed unmatched. This chain's CDR3 is CASIATSGPYEQYF. For the CDR3, the DNA is TGCGCCAGCATCGCGACTAGCGGTCCCTACGAGCAGTACTTC.

The V call is TRBV28, the J call TRBJ1-6, with D tentatively TRBD1 (5 bases). This CDR3 has 16 amino acids. CDR1 is MDHEN and CDR2 is SYDVKM in the germline V gene. V lost 5 bases and J 3 bases, leaving 14 bases between the germline ends. CDR3 bases: TGTGCCAGCAGTGGTAAGGGGCAGCTCTATAATTCACCCCTCCACTTT. Protein: CASSGKGQLYNSPLHF.

The chain links TRBV4-1 to TRBJ2-3; 7 nucleotides align to TRBD2. The CDR3 totals 14 residues. Trimming at V came to 5 bases and at J to 2 bases, leaving 4 bases not matched to a gene. The germline V gene encodes CDR1 MGHRA and CDR2 YSYEKL. The CDR3 bases are TGCGCCAGCAGCGAAGGACTAGTCACAGATACGCAGTATTTT. Translated: CASSEGLVTDTQYF.

The rearrangement links TRBV9 to TRBJ2-2; weak D call: TRBD1 (6 bases). The CDR3 spans 16 residues. Germline CDR1 and CDR2: SGDLS and YYNGEE. The V end was cut by 0 bases, the J end by 5 bases, with 14 bases between. CDR3 nucleotides: TGTGCCAGCAGCGTAGGGTCACAGGGTGAAACCGGGGAGCTGTTTTTT. Its protein is CASSVGSQGETGELFF.

The chain recombines TRBV5-1 with TRBJ2-5; TRBD2 matches 9 bases. The CDR3 totals 15 residues. Germline V gene sequence: CDR1 SGHRS, CDR2 YFSETQ. The ends lost 7 bases at V and 0 bases at J; junction bases unmatched: 7. CDR3: CASAGAGGNQETQYF. In nucleotides, the CDR3 is TGCGCCAGCGCAGGGGCGGGGGGGAACCAAGAGACCCAGTACTTC.

This chain links TRBV28 with TRBJ2-7; 10 bases fit TRBD1. V lost 2 bases to trimming and J lost 4 bases; unmatched junction nucleotides: 5. This CDR3 spans 15 amino acids. Germline V gene data show CDR1 as MDHEN and CDR2 as SYDVKM. CDR3 sequence: CASSLMGTGVYEQYF. DNA for the CDR3: TGTGCCAGCAGTTTAATGGGGACAGGGGTTTACGAGCAGTACTTC. The full variable domain, rest sourced from reference TRBV28 and TRBJ2-7, is DVKVTQSSRYLVKRTGEKVFLECVQDMDHENMFWYRQDPGLGLRLIYFSYDVKMKEKGDIPEGYSVSREKKERFSLILESASTNQTSMYLCASSLMGTGVYEQYFGPGTRLTVT.

The chain carries TRBV5-4 and TRBJ2-5; 8 bases are shared with TRBD1. V was clipped by 5 bases and J by 2 bases; unmatched bases: 8. Germline-derived CDR1 and CDR2 are SGHNT and YYREEE (reference sequence). CDR3 length: 15 amino acids. CDR3 in amino acids: CASRKWDRYQETQYF. The CDR3, as DNA: TGTGCCAGCAGGAAATGGGACAGGTATCAAGAGACCCAGTACTTC.

In this sample, this clone turned up once. V usage is TRBV27 and J usage is TRBJ2-1; 9 bases agree with TRBD2. Germline CDR1 is MNHEY and CDR2 is SMNVEV (reference sequence). The trim removed 6 bases at V and 4 bases at J, leaving 7 bases unmatched. The CDR3 length is 15 residues. The CDR3 nucleotides read TGTGCCAGCAGGCGAGGGGGACTAGCTTACAATGAGCAGTTCTTC. Amino acid sequence: CASRRGGLAYNEQFF.

The chain employs TRBV28 and TRBJ1-2; no definite D call. The germline V gene encodes CDR1 MDHEN and CDR2 SYDVKM. V was trimmed by 3 bases and J by 6 bases, leaving 8 bases between them. The CDR3 runs 12 residues. CDR3 sequence: CASSFGVNGYTF. The CDR3 DNA sequence: TGTGCCAGCAGTTTCGGAGTGAATGGCTACACCTTC.

This clone has a single count. The chain links TRBV5-1 to TRBJ1-1, with 7 nucleotides matching TRBD1. The V gene end was trimmed by 3 bases and the J gene end by 4 bases; junction bases not matched to a gene: 6. Germline V gives CDR1 SGHRS, CDR2 YFSETQ. The CDR3 loop spans 14 amino acids. The CDR3 loop reads CASSSTTGVTEAFF. As DNA, the CDR3 is TGCGCCAGCAGCTCTACTACAGGGGTCACTGAAGCTTTCTTT.

This clone was detected a few times. The chain couples TRBV30 to TRBJ1-2; TRBD1 might be the D (5 bases). CDR3 length: 15 amino acids. The germline V and J ends were trimmed by 0 bases and 4 bases, with 15 bases remaining between them. Germline CDR1 is GTSNPN and CDR2 is SVGIG (reference sequence). The CDR3 loop is CAWSVRGRVGYGYTF. CDR3 sequence (DNA): TGTGCCTGGAGTGTAAGAGGCAGGGTGGGCTATGGCTACACCTTC.

The rearrangement uses TRBV7-2 and TRBJ1-1, with TRBD1 matching over 7 bases. V dropped 2 bases and J dropped 4; count of bases not matched to a gene: 4. The CDR3 has 14 amino acids. Germline CDR1 and CDR2: SGHTA and FQGNSA. CDR3 amino acids: CASSLNQGGTEAFF. The CDR3 DNA is TGTGCCAGCAGCTTAAATCAGGGGGGCACTGAAGCTTTCTTT.

The genes are TRBV28 and TRBJ2-3; the match to TRBD1 covers 7 bases. The ends lost 6 bases at V and 2 bases at J; junction bases unmatched: 11. Germline V gives CDR1 MDHEN, CDR2 SYDVKM. The CDR3 has 16 residues. In nucleotides, the CDR3 is TGTGCCAGCAGCTTGCCCTCGGGACAGAACACAGATACGCAGTATTTT. Translating it yields CASSLPSGQNTDTQYF.

This clone was detected once. V usage is TRBV19 and J usage is TRBJ2-3, with 7 bases aligning to TRBD1. Germline-derived CDR1 and CDR2 are LNHDA and SQIVND (reference sequence). The CDR3 is 13 residues long. V gave up 6 bases and J gave up 5 bases; unmatched junction bases: 5. For the CDR3, the DNA is TGTGCCAGTAGGCACACAGGGGAAGATACGCAGTATTTT. It is translated as CASRHTGEDTQYF. Combining the CDR3 with reference TRBV19 and TRBJ2-3 gives the whole variable domain DGGITQSPKYLFRKEGQNVTLSCEQNLNHDAMYWYRQDPGQGLRLIYYSQIVNDFQKGDIAEGYSVSREKKESFPLTVTSAQKNPTAFYLCASRHTGEDTQYFGPGTRLTVL.

The chain combines TRBV24-1 with TRBJ1-5; TRBD1 matches at 11 bases. Per the germline V gene, CDR1 is KGHDR and CDR2 is SFDVKD. This CDR3 contains 14 residues. Trimming took 5 bases from V and 6 from J; bases not matched to a gene: 2. In nucleotides, the CDR3 is TGTGCCACCAGTGGGGGACAGGGGGTTCAGCCCCAGCATTTT. Translated: CATSGGQGVQPQHF.

This clone was observed many times. The chain combines TRBV2 with TRBJ1-2, with D tentatively TRBD1 (6 bases). The CDR3 runs to 15 residues. Germline lookup yields CDR1 SNHLY and CDR2 FYNNEI. V lost 5 bases to trimming and J lost 4 bases, with 17 bases between them. The CDR3 bases are TGTGCCAGCAGTCCAGGGGTCGGATACCCCTATGGCTACACCTTC. Its translation: CASSPGVGYPYGYTF.

The chain recombines TRBV7-8 with TRBJ2-7, with D possibly TRBD1 on 7 matching bases. This CDR3 has 16 amino acids. CDR1 and CDR2 from the germline V gene are SGHVS and FQNEAQ. Between the trimmed V and J ends, which lost 3 bases and 7 bases, there was a span of 22 bases. CDR3 sequence (DNA): TGTGCCAGCAGCTTCGCGGGACAGTTCCCCACCGGTGAGCAGTACTTC. Amino acid sequence: CASSFAGQFPTGEQYF.

V usage is TRBV19 and J usage is TRBJ2-7; D possibly corresponds to TRBD1 (6 bases). Germline V gene data show CDR1 as LNHDA and CDR2 as SQIVND (reference sequence). The CDR3 totals 13 residues. The V gene lost 4 bases and the J gene lost 1 base, with 8 bases spanning the gap. The CDR3 reads CASSRQASYEQYF. The CDR3 DNA reads TGTGCCAGTAGTAGACAGGCATCCTACGAGCAGTACTTC.

The rearrangement uses TRBV27 and TRBJ1-1; no firm D call. Germline-derived CDR1 and CDR2 are MNHEY and SMNVEV (reference sequence). V shed 6 bases and J shed 4 bases, with 15 bases lying between them. The CDR3 is 14 amino acids. The CDR3 region is CASRGGGIGTEAFF. The CDR3 DNA sequence: TGTGCCAGCAGGGGAGGCGGGATCGGCACTGAAGCTTTCTTT.